The source of this TCR beta chain is a study of blood T cell repertoires in COVID-19. Repertoires were generated with immunoSEQ multiplex PCR, while TCRdb's copy carries only in-frame clones and drops some. The data contain hundreds of thousands of clones, around 89% of them singletons. The V and J ends lost 2 bases and 5 bases respectively, with 7 bases between them. The CDR3 length is 13 residues. This clone was recorded a few times. Sequenced material: peripheral blood. This clonotype originated in a man in his forties or fifties with acute or convalescent COVID-19. The chain couples TRBV12-3 or TRBV12-4 to TRBJ1-5; D is unresolved. DNA for the CDR3: TGTGCCAGCAGTTTAAATCGGGATCAGCCCCAGCATTTT. This encodes CASSLNRDQPQHF.